This section outlines one T cell receptor (beta chain) sequence together with its context. The sample comes from a study of blood T cell repertoires in COVID-19. TCRdb's copy holds only in-frame clones and misses some; the assay was immunoSEQ multiplex PCR. In the table there are about 100,000 clones, roughly two thirds of which are singletons. The CDR3 consists of 15 residues. The V and J ends lost 6 bases and 4 bases respectively, with 16 bases between them. The germline gives CDR1 MNHEY, CDR2 SVGAGI. The sample taken for sequencing was peripheral blood. The TCR was taken from a man older than 75 with acute or convalescent COVID-19. V and J are TRBV6-5 and TRBJ1-5; D uncertain. CDR3 amino acids: CASSQEEGRNQPQHF. The CDR3 DNA reads TGTGCCAGCAGCCAGGAGGAGGGAAGGAATCAGCCCCAGCATTTT.